This is a list of T cell receptor beta chains from one sample in a study of identifying expanded T cells in peripheral blood. Here immunoSEQ multiplex PCR was the method, and the copy in TCRdb shows in-frame clones only, minus some. Found here are tens of thousands of clones, around 90% of them singletons; the top ten hold 5.5% to 7%. What was sequenced was blood. These receptors originate from a person between 18 and 75 years old in good health. Both conserved end residues are part of each CDR3. Fields, in order: D gene, clone size, V gene, J gene, CDR3 protein, CDR3 DNA. A D gene is named only where the DNA matches it firmly. Expanded clones get a size class; other rows say once, few or many, or leave the size out.

D gene: -
clone size: -
V gene: TRBV6-6
J gene: TRBJ2-4
CDR3 protein: CASSYGRSLNIQYF
CDR3 DNA: TGTGCCAGCAGTTACGGCAGGAGTCTGAACATTCAGTACTTC

D gene: -
clone size: -
V gene: TRBV10-3
J gene: TRBJ1-6
CDR3 protein: CAISEGAYNSPLHF
CDR3 DNA: TGTGCCATCAGTGAGGGGGCCTATAATTCACCCCTCCACTTT

D gene: -
clone size: -
V gene: TRBV27
J gene: TRBJ1-4
CDR3 protein: CASSFYPDRRGEKLFF
CDR3 DNA: TGTGCCAGCAGTTTCTACCCTGACAGGAGGGGTGAAAAACTGTTTTTT

D gene: -
clone size: -
V gene: TRBV19
J gene: TRBJ1-3
CDR3 protein: CASSISSGNTIYF
CDR3 DNA: TGTGCCAGTAGTATATCCTCTGGAAACACCATATATTTT

D gene: -
clone size: -
V gene: TRBV11-2
J gene: TRBJ1-2
CDR3 protein: CASSSAGGDYGYTF
CDR3 DNA: TGTGCCAGCAGCTCGGCTGGGGGGGACTATGGCTACACCTTC

D gene: TRBD1
clone size: -
V gene: TRBV18
J gene: TRBJ2-5
CDR3 protein: CASSTGTGDIGTQYF
CDR3 DNA: TGTGCCAGCTCAACCGGGACAGGGGATATCGGGACCCAGTACTTC

D gene: -
clone size: -
V gene: TRBV5-4
J gene: TRBJ1-4
CDR3 protein: CASSRRGFENEKLFF
CDR3 DNA: TGTGCCAGCAGCCGGAGGGGATTTGAGAATGAAAAACTGTTTTTT

D gene: -
clone size: -
V gene: TRBV30
J gene: TRBJ1-1
CDR3 protein: CAWSGGMNTEAFF
CDR3 DNA: TGTGCCTGGAGTGGAGGGATGAACACTGAAGCTTTCTTT

D gene: -
clone size: -
V gene: TRBV7-9
J gene: TRBJ1-1
CDR3 protein: CASSLFGDSTEAFF
CDR3 DNA: TGTGCCAGCAGCTTATTCGGGGATAGCACTGAAGCTTTCTTT

D gene: TRBD1
clone size: -
V gene: TRBV2
J gene: TRBJ1-1
CDR3 protein: CATKRDRDTEAFF
CDR3 DNA: TGTGCCACCAAAAGAGACAGGGACACTGAAGCTTTCTTT

D gene: -
clone size: -
V gene: TRBV6-4
J gene: TRBJ1-1
CDR3 protein: CATREGTEAFF
CDR3 DNA: TGTGCCACCCGGGAGGGCACTGAAGCTTTCTTT

D gene: -
clone size: -
V gene: TRBV7-9
J gene: TRBJ1-1
CDR3 protein: CASSLLLGRVNTEAFF
CDR3 DNA: TGTGCCAGCAGCTTACTCCTGGGGAGGGTGAACACTGAAGCTTTCTTT

D gene: -
clone size: -
V gene: TRBV19
J gene: TRBJ1-1
CDR3 protein: CASSSGAEGTEAFF
CDR3 DNA: TGTGCCAGTAGTTCCGGGGCGGAAGGCACTGAAGCTTTCTTT

D gene: -
clone size: -
V gene: TRBV19
J gene: TRBJ2-3
CDR3 protein: CASSIRGDTQYF
CDR3 DNA: TGTGCCAGTAGTATCCGGGGAGATACGCAGTATTTT

D gene: -
clone size: -
V gene: TRBV11-3
J gene: TRBJ2-5
CDR3 protein: CASSNRVGETQYF
CDR3 DNA: TGTGCCAGCAGCAACAGGGTGGGAGAGACCCAGTACTTC

D gene: TRBD1
clone size: -
V gene: TRBV18
J gene: TRBJ1-2
CDR3 protein: CASSPGAGGNYGYTF
CDR3 DNA: TGTGCCAGCTCACCAGGGGCAGGGGGTAACTATGGCTACACCTTC

D gene: -
clone size: -
V gene: TRBV11-3
J gene: TRBJ2-7
CDR3 protein: CASSLGGSYEQYF
CDR3 DNA: TGTGCCAGCAGCTTAGGCGGCAGTTACGAGCAGTACTTC

D gene: TRBD1
clone size: few
V gene: TRBV15
J gene: TRBJ1-5
CDR3 protein: CATSRAVGTGNQPQHF
CDR3 DNA: TGTGCCACCAGCAGAGCAGTAGGGACAGGCAATCAGCCCCAGCATTTT

D gene: TRBD2
clone size: few
V gene: TRBV5-4
J gene: TRBJ2-1
CDR3 protein: CASSQRDFNEQFF
CDR3 DNA: TGTGCCAGCAGCCAGCGGGACTTCAATGAGCAGTTCTTC

D gene: -
clone size: few
V gene: TRBV19
J gene: TRBJ1-2
CDR3 protein: CASSIEGDYGYTF
CDR3 DNA: TGTGCCAGTAGTATTGAAGGGGACTATGGCTACACCTTC

D gene: -
clone size: once
V gene: TRBV5-1
J gene: TRBJ2-5
CDR3 protein: CASSSGLRETQYF
CDR3 DNA: TGCGCCAGCAGCTCGGGACTGCGGGAGACCCAGTACTTC

D gene: TRBD2
clone size: once
V gene: TRBV19
J gene: TRBJ2-7
CDR3 protein: CASSMLAGNYEQYF
CDR3 DNA: TGTGCCAGTAGTATGCTAGCGGGAAACTACGAGCAGTACTTC

D gene: TRBD1
clone size: -
V gene: TRBV11-2
J gene: TRBJ2-7
CDR3 protein: CASTPSGQGTYEQYF
CDR3 DNA: TGTGCCAGCACCCCCTCGGGACAGGGGACCTACGAGCAGTACTTC

D gene: -
clone size: -
V gene: TRBV5-1
J gene: TRBJ1-4
CDR3 protein: CASSLGGDNEKLFF
CDR3 DNA: TGCGCCAGCAGCTTAGGTGGGGATAATGAAAAACTGTTTTTT

D gene: TRBD2
clone size: -
V gene: TRBV7-3
J gene: TRBJ2-2
CDR3 protein: CASSLFSGTDTGELFF
CDR3 DNA: TGTGCCAGCAGCTTATTCAGCGGGACGGACACCGGGGAGCTGTTTTTT

D gene: -
clone size: -
V gene: TRBV6-6
J gene: TRBJ2-2
CDR3 protein: CASRAGFTGELFF
CDR3 DNA: TGTGCCAGCAGGGCAGGCTTCACCGGGGAGCTGTTTTTT

D gene: -
clone size: -
V gene: TRBV13
J gene: TRBJ1-2
CDR3 protein: CASSPKYPPGALNYGYTF
CDR3 DNA: TGTGCCAGCAGCCCAAAGTATCCGCCGGGGGCTCTTAACTATGGCTACACCTTC

D gene: -
clone size: -
V gene: TRBV7-9
J gene: TRBJ1-1
CDR3 protein: CASSMASAEAFF
CDR3 DNA: TGTGCCAGCAGCATGGCCAGCGCTGAAGCTTTCTTT

D gene: -
clone size: -
V gene: TRBV7-2
J gene: TRBJ2-7
CDR3 protein: CASSSAGTGTYEQYF
CDR3 DNA: TGTGCCAGCAGCTCGGCGGGGACGGGGACCTACGAGCAGTACTTC

D gene: TRBD1
clone size: -
V gene: TRBV12-5
J gene: TRBJ2-3
CDR3 protein: CASGSGDRETDTQYF
CDR3 DNA: TGTGCTAGTGGCTCCGGGGACAGGGAAACAGATACGCAGTATTTT

D gene: TRBD1
clone size: -
V gene: TRBV19
J gene: TRBJ2-2
CDR3 protein: CASRGQGKTGELFF
CDR3 DNA: TGTGCCAGTAGGGGACAGGGGAAGACCGGGGAGCTGTTTTTT

D gene: -
clone size: -
V gene: TRBV28
J gene: TRBJ1-2
CDR3 protein: CASSLTAYGYTF
CDR3 DNA: TGTGCCAGCAGTTTAACAGCCTATGGCTACACCTTC

D gene: -
clone size: -
V gene: TRBV11-2
J gene: TRBJ1-1
CDR3 protein: CASSLDSEAFF
CDR3 DNA: TGTGCCAGCAGCTTAGACAGTGAAGCTTTCTTT

D gene: -
clone size: -
V gene: TRBV7-2
J gene: TRBJ1-2
CDR3 protein: CASSLGVFRDYGYTF
CDR3 DNA: TGTGCCAGCAGCTTGGGGGTTTTTCGGGACTATGGCTACACCTTC

D gene: -
clone size: -
V gene: TRBV5-1
J gene: TRBJ2-2
CDR3 protein: CASSPGVGIGELFF
CDR3 DNA: TGCGCCAGCAGCCCCGGGGTGGGAATCGGGGAGCTGTTTTTT

D gene: TRBD1
clone size: -
V gene: TRBV11-3
J gene: TRBJ1-2
CDR3 protein: CASSLQRTGGDYGYTF
CDR3 DNA: TGTGCCAGCAGCTTACAGAGGACAGGGGGCGACTATGGCTACACCTTC

D gene: -
clone size: -
V gene: TRBV5-5
J gene: TRBJ1-4
CDR3 protein: CASSLVGQMGKLFF
CDR3 DNA: TGTGCCAGCAGCTTGGTTGGACAGATGGGAAAACTGTTTTTT

D gene: -
clone size: -
V gene: TRBV2
J gene: TRBJ2-7
CDR3 protein: CASGRLTYEQYF
CDR3 DNA: TGTGCCAGCGGGCGGCTTACCTACGAGCAGTACTTC

D gene: -
clone size: -
V gene: TRBV6-5
J gene: TRBJ2-7
CDR3 protein: CASSQNRGLNEQYF
CDR3 DNA: TGTGCCAGCAGTCAAAACAGAGGACTGAACGAGCAGTACTTC

D gene: TRBD2
clone size: -
V gene: TRBV6-4
J gene: TRBJ2-1
CDR3 protein: CASSETSGKFDEQFF
CDR3 DNA: TGTGCCAGCAGTGAGACTAGCGGGAAGTTCGATGAGCAGTTCTTC

D gene: -
clone size: -
V gene: TRBV7-6
J gene: TRBJ2-3
CDR3 protein: CASSLGTDTQYF
CDR3 DNA: TGTGCCAGCAGCTTAGGCACAGATACGCAGTATTTT

D gene: TRBD2
clone size: once
V gene: TRBV5-1
J gene: TRBJ2-1
CDR3 protein: CASSSSGITYNEQFF
CDR3 DNA: TGCGCCAGCAGCTCAAGCGGGATCACCTACAATGAGCAGTTCTTC